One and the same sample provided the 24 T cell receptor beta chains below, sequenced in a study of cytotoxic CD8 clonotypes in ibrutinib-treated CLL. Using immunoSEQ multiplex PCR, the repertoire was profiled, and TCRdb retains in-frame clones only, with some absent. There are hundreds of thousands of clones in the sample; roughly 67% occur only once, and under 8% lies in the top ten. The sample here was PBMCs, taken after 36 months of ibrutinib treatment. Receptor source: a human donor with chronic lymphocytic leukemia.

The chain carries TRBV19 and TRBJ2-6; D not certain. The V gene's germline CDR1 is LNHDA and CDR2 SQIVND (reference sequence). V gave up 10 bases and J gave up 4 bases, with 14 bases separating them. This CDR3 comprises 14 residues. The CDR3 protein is CATRAPSGANVLTF. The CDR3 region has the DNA TGTGCCACAAGAGCCCCCTCCGGGGCCAACGTCCTGACTTTC.

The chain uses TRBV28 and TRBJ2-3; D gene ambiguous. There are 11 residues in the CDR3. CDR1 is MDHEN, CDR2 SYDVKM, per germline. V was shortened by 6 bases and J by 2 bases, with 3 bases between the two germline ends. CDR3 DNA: TGTGCCAGCAGGGTCACAGATACGCAGTATTTT. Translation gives CASRVTDTQYF.

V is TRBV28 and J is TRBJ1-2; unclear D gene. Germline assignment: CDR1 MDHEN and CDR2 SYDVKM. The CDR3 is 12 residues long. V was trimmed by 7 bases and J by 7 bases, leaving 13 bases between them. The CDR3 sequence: CASMIRGFGYTF. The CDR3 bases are TGTGCCAGCATGATCCGGGGTTTTGGCTACACCTTC.

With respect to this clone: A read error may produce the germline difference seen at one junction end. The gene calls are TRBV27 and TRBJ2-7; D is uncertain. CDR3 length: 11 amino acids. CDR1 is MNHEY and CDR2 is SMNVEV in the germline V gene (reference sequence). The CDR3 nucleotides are TGTGCCAGCAGTTTATCGACCGCCTCCGTTTTC. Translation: CASSLSTASVF.

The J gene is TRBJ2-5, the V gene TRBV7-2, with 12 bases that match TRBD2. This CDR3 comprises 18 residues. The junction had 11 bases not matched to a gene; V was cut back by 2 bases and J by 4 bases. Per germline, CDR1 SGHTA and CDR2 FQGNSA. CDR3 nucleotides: TGTGCCAGCAGCTTACCCGCCCTAGCGGGAGGGCCGGGAGAGACCCAGTACTTC. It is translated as CASSLPALAGGPGETQYF. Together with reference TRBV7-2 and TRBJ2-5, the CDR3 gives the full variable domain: GAGVSQSPSNKVTEKGKDVELRCDPISGHTALYWYRQSLGQGLEFLIYFQGNSAPDKSGLPSDRFSAERTGGSVSTLTIQRTQQEDSAVYLCASSLPALAGGPGETQYFGPGTRLLVL.

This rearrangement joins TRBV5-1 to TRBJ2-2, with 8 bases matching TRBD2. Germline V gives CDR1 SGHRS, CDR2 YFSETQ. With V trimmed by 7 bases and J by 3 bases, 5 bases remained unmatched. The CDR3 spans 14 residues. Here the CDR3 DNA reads TGCGCCAGCGAGCGGGAGCCGGACACCGGGGAGCTGTTTTTT. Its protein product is CASEREPDTGELFF.

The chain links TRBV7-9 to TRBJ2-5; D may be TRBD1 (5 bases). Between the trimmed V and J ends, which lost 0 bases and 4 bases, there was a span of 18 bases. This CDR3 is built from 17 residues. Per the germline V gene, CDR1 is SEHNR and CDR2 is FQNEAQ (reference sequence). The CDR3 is CASSLALMGRVGETQYF. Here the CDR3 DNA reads TGTGCCAGCAGCTTAGCGCTAATGGGCAGGGTGGGAGAGACCCAGTACTTC.

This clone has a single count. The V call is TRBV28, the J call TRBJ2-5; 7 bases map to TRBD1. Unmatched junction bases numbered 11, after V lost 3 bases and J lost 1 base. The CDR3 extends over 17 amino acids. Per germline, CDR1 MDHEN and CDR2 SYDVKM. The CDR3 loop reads CASSLRRGRQGQETQYF. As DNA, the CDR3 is TGTGCCAGCAGTTTGCGAAGGGGGAGACAGGGCCAAGAGACCCAGTACTTC.

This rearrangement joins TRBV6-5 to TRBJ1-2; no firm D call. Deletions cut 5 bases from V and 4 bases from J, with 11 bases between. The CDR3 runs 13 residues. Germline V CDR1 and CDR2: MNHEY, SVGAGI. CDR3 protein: CASSASSFYGYTF. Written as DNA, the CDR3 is TGTGCCAGCAGTGCTTCATCTTTCTATGGCTACACCTTC.

CDR3 residues: CASSLWPRGDDQPQHF. CDR3 in DNA: TGTGCCAGCAGCTTATGGCCGCGGGGTGATGATCAGCCCCAGCATTTT. The chain combines TRBV7-6 with TRBJ1-5, with unresolved D. Deletions cut 2 bases from V and 5 bases from J, with 16 bases between. The CDR3 is 16 residues long. Germline loops: CDR1 SGHVS, CDR2 FNYEAQ.

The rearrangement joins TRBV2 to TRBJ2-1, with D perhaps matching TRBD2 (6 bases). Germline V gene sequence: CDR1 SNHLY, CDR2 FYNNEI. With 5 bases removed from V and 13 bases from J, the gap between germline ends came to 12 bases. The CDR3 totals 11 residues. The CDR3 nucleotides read TGTGCCAGCAGTTTCCGGGACTCACAGTTCTTC. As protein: CASSFRDSQFF.

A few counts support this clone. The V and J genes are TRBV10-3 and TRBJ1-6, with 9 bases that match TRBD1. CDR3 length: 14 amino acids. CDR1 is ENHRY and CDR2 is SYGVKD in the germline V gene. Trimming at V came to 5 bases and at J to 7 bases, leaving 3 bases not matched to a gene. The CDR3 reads CAISRDRDNSPLHF. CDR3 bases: TGTGCCATCAGTCGGGACAGGGACAATTCACCCCTCCACTTT.

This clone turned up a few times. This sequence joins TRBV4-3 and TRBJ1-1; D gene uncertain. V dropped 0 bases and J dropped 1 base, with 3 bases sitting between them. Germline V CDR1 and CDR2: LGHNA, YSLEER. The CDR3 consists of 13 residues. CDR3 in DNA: TGCGCCAGCAGCCAAGATCGGAACACTGAAGCTTTCTTT. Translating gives CASSQDRNTEAFF.

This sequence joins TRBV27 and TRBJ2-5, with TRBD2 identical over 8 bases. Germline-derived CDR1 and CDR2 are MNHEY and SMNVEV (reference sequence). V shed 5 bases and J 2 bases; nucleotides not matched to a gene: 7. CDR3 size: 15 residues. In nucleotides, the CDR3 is TGTGCCAGCAGTGCGGGGGGACTTTATCAAGAGACCCAGTACTTC. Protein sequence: CASSAGGLYQETQYF.

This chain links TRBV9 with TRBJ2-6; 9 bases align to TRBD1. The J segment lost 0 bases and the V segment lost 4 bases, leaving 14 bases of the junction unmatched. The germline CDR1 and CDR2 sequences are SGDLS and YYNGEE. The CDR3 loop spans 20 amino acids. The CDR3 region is CASSLPQGANPFSGANVLTF. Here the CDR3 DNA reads TGTGCCAGCAGCCTTCCACAGGGGGCTAATCCCTTCTCTGGGGCCAACGTCCTGACTTTC.

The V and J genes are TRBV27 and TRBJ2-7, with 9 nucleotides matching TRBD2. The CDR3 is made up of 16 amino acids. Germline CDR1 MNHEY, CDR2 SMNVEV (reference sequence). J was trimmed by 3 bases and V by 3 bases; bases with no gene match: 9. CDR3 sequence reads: CASSFRWLAGIYEQYF. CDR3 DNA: TGTGCCAGCAGTTTTAGGTGGCTAGCGGGAATCTACGAGCAGTACTTC.

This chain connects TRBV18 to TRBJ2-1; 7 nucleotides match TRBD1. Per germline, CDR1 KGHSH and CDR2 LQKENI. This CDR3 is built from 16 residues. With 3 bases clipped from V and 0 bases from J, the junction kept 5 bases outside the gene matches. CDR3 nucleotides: TGTGCCAGCTCACCCCGACAGGGCCTCTCCTACAATGAGCAGTTCTTC. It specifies CASSPRQGLSYNEQFF.

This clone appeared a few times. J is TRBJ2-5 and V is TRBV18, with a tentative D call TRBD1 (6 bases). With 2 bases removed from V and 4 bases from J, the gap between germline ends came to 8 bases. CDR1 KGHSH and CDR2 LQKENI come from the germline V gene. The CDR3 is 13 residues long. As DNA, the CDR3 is TGTGCCAGCTCACCAATACAGGGAGAGACCCAGTACTTC. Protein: CASSPIQGETQYF.

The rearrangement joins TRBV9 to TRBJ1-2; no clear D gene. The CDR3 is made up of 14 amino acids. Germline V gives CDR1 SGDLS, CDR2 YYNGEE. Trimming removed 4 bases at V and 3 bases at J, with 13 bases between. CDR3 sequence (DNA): TGTGCCAGCAGCCCTTGGGCCTCCGACTATGGCTACACCTTC. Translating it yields CASSPWASDYGYTF.

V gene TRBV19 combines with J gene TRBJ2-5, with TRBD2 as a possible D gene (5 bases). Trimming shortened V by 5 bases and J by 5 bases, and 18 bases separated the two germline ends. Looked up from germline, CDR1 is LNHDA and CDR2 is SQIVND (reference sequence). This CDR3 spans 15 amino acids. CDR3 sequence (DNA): TGTGCCAGTAGTGCGCCGCTTGGAGGTTGGGAGACCCAGTACTTC. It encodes CASSAPLGGWETQYF.

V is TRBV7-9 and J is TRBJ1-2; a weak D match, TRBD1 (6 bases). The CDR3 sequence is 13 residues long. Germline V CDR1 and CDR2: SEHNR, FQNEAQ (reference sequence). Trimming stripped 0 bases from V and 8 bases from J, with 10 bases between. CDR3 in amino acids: CASSLAGGGGYTF. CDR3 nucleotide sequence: TGTGCCAGCAGCTTAGCGGGAGGGGGAGGCTACACCTTC.

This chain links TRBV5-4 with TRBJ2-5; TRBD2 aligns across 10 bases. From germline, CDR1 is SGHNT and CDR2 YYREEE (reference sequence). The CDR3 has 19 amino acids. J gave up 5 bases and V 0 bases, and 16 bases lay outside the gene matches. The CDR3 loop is CASSLGYSRLAGGRETQYF. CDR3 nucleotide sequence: TGTGCCAGCAGCTTGGGGTACAGTCGTTTAGCGGGAGGACGCGAGACCCAGTACTTC.

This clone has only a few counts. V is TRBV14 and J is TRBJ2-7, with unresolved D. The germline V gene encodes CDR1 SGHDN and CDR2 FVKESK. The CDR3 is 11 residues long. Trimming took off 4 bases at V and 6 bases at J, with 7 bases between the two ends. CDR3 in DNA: TGTGCCAGCAGCCCCCCCGCCGAGCAGTACTTC. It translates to CASSPPAEQYF.

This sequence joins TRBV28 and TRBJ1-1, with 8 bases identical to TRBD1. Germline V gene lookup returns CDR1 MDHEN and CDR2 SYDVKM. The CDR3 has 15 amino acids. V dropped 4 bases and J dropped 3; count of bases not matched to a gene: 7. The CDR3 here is CASSSRTGWDTEAFF. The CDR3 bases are TGTGCCAGCAGTTCCCGGACAGGGTGGGACACTGAAGCTTTCTTT.